The T cell receptor (beta chain) described here comes from a study of blood T cell repertoires in COVID-19. Whole-study context: Researchers got acute and convalescent COVID-19 samples from the United States, Italy and Spain. The cDNA or gDNA used as material had been derived from T cells, B-cell-depleted T cells, or PBMCs.

There are 15 residues in the CDR3. Between the trimmed V and J ends, which lost 4 bases and 8 bases, there was a span of 18 bases. Per germline, CDR1 SGHRS and CDR2 YFSETQ. Source study methods: Researchers report that nucleated cell counts were estimated from reference gene primer amplification. Generated by immunoSEQ multiplex PCR, the TCRdb table keeps only in-frame clones and is missing some. V and J calls and clone size are as listed in that table; D and trimming were resolved from the DNA. Of roughly 300,000 clones listed, 80% to 90% are singletons. In this sample, this clone turned up a few times.

The gene calls are TRBV5-1 and TRBJ1-4; D unclear. The source is a woman between 45 and 65 years old with acute or convalescent COVID-19. The material sequenced was peripheral blood. This CDR3 is CASSRDPEGGEKLFF. Here the CDR3 DNA reads TGCGCCAGCAGCAGGGATCCGGAGGGAGGCGAAAAACTGTTTTTT. The full variable domain, rest sourced from reference TRBV5-1 and TRBJ1-4, is KAGVTQTPRYLIKTRGQQVTLSCSPISGHRSVSWYQQTPGQGLQFLFEYFSETQRNKGNFPGRFSGRQFSNSRSEMNVSTLELGDSALYLCASSRDPEGGEKLFFGSGTQLSVL.